What follows are 15 T cell receptor beta chains derived from one specimen sequenced in a study of T-cell reconstitution after alpha-beta-depleted transplantation in children. This sample's TCRbeta library carried unique molecular identifier barcodes. TCRdb reprocessed the PCR reads via MiXCR and lists one record per CDR3 protein. The sample has about 980,000 distinct CDR3 sequences; roughly 29% are singletons. The sample here was PBMCs, mostly from graft donor cells, taken 360 days after TCRalphabeta/CD19-depleted stem cell transplant. Source of these receptors: a boy under three years old who had a stem cell transplant for SCID, so the T cells may come from the graft donor.

This clonotype was counted only a few times. Sequence at one end of the junction differs from germline and may be a read error. The chain couples TRBV5-1 to TRBJ2-2; 8 bases match TRBD1. The CDR3 consists of 15 residues. In germline, CDR1 is SGHRS, CDR2 YFSETQ. The CDR3 loop reads CASSPRTGNSGELFF. The CDR3 DNA sequence: TGCGCCAGCAGCCCTAGGACAGGGAACAGCGGGGAGCTGTTTTTT. The whole variable domain, filled in from reference TRBV5-1 and TRBJ2-2, reads KAGVTQTPRYLIKTRGQQVTLSCSPISGHRSVSWYQQTPGQGLQFLFEYFSETQRNKGNFPGRFSGRQFSNSRSEMNVSTLELGDSALYLCASSPRTGNSGELFFGEGSRLTVL.

V gene TRBV24-1 combines with J gene TRBJ2-1, with TRBD2 matching 9 bases. The CDR3 length is 15 residues. Germline values: CDR1 KGHDR, CDR2 SFDVKD. Trimming cost V 12 bases and J 8 bases; bases outside gene matches: 16. The CDR3 nucleotides read TGTGCCTCCAAAATTAGCGGGGGTCCTTGCTATGAGCAGTTCTTC. Amino acid sequence: CASKISGGPCYEQFF.

This clonotype was detected a few times. The chain is built from TRBV7-9 and TRBJ1-4; D may be TRBD1 (5 bases). The CDR3 runs to 12 residues. Trimming shortened V by 5 bases and J by 7 bases, and 8 bases separated the two germline ends. Germline V lookup: CDR1 SEHNR, CDR2 FQNEAQ (reference sequence). CDR3 sequence (DNA): TGTGCCAGCAGCACGGGGGGTGAAAAACTGTTTTTT. This encodes CASSTGGEKLFF.

This clonotype has only a few counts. The chain joins TRBV5-1 to TRBJ2-3, with D unclear. This CDR3 is built from 13 residues. Germline V lookup: CDR1 SGHRS, CDR2 YFSETQ. Between the trimmed V and J ends, which lost 2 bases and 4 bases, there was a span of 8 bases. CDR3 region: CASSFYGADTQYF. CDR3 nucleotides: TGCGCCAGCAGCTTTTATGGGGCAGATACGCAGTATTTT.

The chain recombines TRBV5-1 with TRBJ1-1; 10 nucleotides match TRBD1. The trim removed 0 bases at V and 4 bases at J, leaving 3 bases unmatched. Germline CDR1 reads SGHRS; CDR2 reads YFSETQ. This CDR3 has 15 residues. DNA of the CDR3: TGCGCCAGCAGCTTGGGGGGACAGGGGAGCACTGAAGCTTTCTTT. This gives the protein CASSLGGQGSTEAFF.

V is TRBV5-1 and J is TRBJ2-2; 10 bases match TRBD2. The V gene's germline CDR1 is SGHRS and CDR2 YFSETQ. This CDR3 comprises 16 residues. V gave up 8 bases and J gave up 1 base; unmatched junction bases: 8. The CDR3 DNA reads TGCGCCAGTAGTCTAGCGGGGGCCAGGAACACCGGGGAGCTGTTTTTT. Translating it yields CASSLAGARNTGELFF.

The sample holds one count of this clonotype. The V and J genes are TRBV24-1 and TRBJ2-1; TRBD2 matches 7 bases. This CDR3 region has 16 residues. The germline V gene has CDR1 KGHDR and CDR2 SFDVKD. The V and J ends lost 2 bases and 3 bases, in that order; junction bases with no gene match: 6. CDR3: CATSDSTSPLYNEQFF. CDR3 DNA: TGTGCCACCAGTGATTCGACTAGCCCCCTCTACAATGAGCAGTTCTTC.

This clonotype was counted between two and nine times. The CDR3 DNA reads as TGTGCCACCCAGACGGATAGCACAGATACGCAGTATTTT. Its protein is CATQTDSTDTQYF. The chain has TRBV12-3 or TRBV12-4 and TRBJ2-3; D not resolved. V was cut by 10 bases and J by 0 bases, with 11 bases left in between. The CDR3 is made up of 13 amino acids.

This sequence joins TRBV5-5 and TRBJ2-3; D is uncertain. The CDR3 has 12 amino acids. The V and J ends lost 2 bases and 4 bases respectively, with 5 bases between them. Germline loops: CDR1 SGHKS, CDR2 YYEKEE (reference sequence). DNA for the CDR3: TGTGCCAGCAGCTTTTACCCAGATACGCAGTATTTT. Protein product: CASSFYPDTQYF. Full variable domain (missing parts from reference TRBV5-5 and TRBJ2-3): DAGVTQSPTHLIKTRGQQVTLRCSPISGHKSVSWYQQVLGQGPQFIFQYYEKEERGRGNFPDRFSARQFPNYSSELNVNALLLGDSALYLCASSFYPDTQYFGPGTRLTVL.

For the CDR3, the DNA is TGTGCCAGCAGCTCTCCCGGGGGTCGGACCGGGGAGCTGTTTTTT. Translating gives CASSSPGGRTGELFF. The chain carries TRBV9 and TRBJ2-2, with D possibly matching TRBD2 (6 bases). The CDR3 extends over 15 amino acids. Looked up from germline, CDR1 is SGDLS and CDR2 is YYNGEE. Trimming cost V 4 bases and J 5 bases, with 15 bases left between them.

This clonotype was counted between two and nine times. J is TRBJ1-1 and V is TRBV12-3 or TRBV12-4; D perhaps matches TRBD1 (6 bases). Trimming pared 2 bases from V and 5 bases from J, leaving 21 bases between. This CDR3 comprises 17 residues. The CDR3 is CASSLKRGDRRTTEAFF. The CDR3, as DNA: TGTGCCAGCAGTTTAAAAAGGGGGGATCGGAGAACAACTGAAGCTTTCTTT.

The rearrangement links TRBV5-6 to TRBJ2-3; D unclear. The CDR3 loop spans 16 amino acids. V dropped 0 bases and J dropped 0 bases, with 11 bases sitting between them. CDR1 SGHDT and CDR2 YYEEEE come from the germline V gene. The CDR3 bases are TGTGCCAGCAGCTTGGAAACACGACCTAGCACAGATACGCAGTATTTT. This codes for CASSLETRPSTDTQYF.

The V call is TRBV6-1, the J call TRBJ1-1; D unresolved. Per germline, CDR1 MNHNS and CDR2 SASEGT. The CDR3 has 13 amino acids. This chain's CDR3 is CASLRHSNTEAFF. CDR3 sequence (DNA): TGTGCTTCGCTGCGACACTCGAACACTGAAGCTTTCTTT.

This clonotype was seen more than once but under ten times. The chain links TRBV7-3 to TRBJ2-6; D gene uncertain. Germline lookup yields CDR1 SGHTA and CDR2 FQGTGA. V was pared by 5 bases and J by 0 bases, with 20 bases between. The CDR3 extends over 19 amino acids. CDR3 sequence (DNA): TGTGCCAGCAGCCCTCAACAGCGCGATTTATTCTCTGGGGCCAACGTCCTGACTTTC. As protein: CASSPQQRDLFSGANVLTF. The full variable domain, with the rest looked up from reference TRBV7-3 and TRBJ2-6, is GAGVSQTPSNKVTEKGKYVELRCDPISGHTALYWYRQSLGQGPEFLIYFQGTGAADDSGLPNDRFFAVRPEGSVSTLKIQRTERGDSAVYLCASSPQQRDLFSGANVLTFGAGSRLTVL.

The chain is built from TRBV6-2 or TRBV6-3 and TRBJ2-3; D is unresolved. The CDR3 extends over 15 amino acids. V was clipped by 4 bases and J by 0 bases, with 11 bases between them. CDR1 and CDR2 from the germline V gene are MNHEY and SVGEGT. This chain's CDR3 is CASSFRTTSTDTQYF. The CDR3 DNA is TGTGCCAGCAGTTTCCGAACTACTAGCACAGATACGCAGTATTTT.